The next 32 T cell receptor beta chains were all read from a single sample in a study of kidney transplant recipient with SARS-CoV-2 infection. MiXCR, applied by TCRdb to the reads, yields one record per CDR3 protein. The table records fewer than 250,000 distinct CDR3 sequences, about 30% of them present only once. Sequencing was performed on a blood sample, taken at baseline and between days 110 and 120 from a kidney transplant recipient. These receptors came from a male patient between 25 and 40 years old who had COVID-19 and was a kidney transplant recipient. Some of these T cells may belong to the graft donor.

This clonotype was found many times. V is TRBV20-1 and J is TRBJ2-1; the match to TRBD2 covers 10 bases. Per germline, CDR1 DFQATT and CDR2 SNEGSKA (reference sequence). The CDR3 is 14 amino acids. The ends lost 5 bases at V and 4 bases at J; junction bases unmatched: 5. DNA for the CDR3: TGCAGTGCTGGACTAGCGGTGGTATACAATGAGCAGTTCTTC. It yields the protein CSAGLAVVYNEQFF.

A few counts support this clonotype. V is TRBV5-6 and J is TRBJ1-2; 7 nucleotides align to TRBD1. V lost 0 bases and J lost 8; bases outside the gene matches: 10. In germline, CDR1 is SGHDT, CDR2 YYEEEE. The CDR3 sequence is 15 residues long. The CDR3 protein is CASSLGGQPFWGYTF. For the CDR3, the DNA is TGTGCCAGCAGCTTGGGGGGACAGCCCTTTTGGGGCTACACCTTC.

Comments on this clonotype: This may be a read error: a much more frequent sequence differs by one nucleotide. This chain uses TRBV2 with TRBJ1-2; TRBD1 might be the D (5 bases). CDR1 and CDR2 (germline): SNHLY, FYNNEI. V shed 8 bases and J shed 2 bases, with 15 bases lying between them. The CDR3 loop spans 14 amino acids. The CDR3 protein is CASVEPGTNYGYTF. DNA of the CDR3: TGTGCCAGCGTGGAGCCCGGGACCAACTATGGCTACACCTTC.

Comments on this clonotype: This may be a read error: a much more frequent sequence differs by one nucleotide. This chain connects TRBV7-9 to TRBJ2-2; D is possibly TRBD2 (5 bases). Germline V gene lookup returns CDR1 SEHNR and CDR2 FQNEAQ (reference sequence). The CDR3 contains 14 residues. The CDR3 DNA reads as TGTGCCAGCAGCCACCCTTGGAACACCGGGGAGCCGTTTTTT. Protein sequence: CASSHPWNTGEPFF.

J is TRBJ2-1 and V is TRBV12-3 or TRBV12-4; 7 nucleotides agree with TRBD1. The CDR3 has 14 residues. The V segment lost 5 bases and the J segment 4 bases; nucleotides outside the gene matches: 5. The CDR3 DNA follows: TGTGCCAGCAGTCCGACGACAGGGTACAATGAGCAGTTCTTC. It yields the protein CASSPTTGYNEQFF.

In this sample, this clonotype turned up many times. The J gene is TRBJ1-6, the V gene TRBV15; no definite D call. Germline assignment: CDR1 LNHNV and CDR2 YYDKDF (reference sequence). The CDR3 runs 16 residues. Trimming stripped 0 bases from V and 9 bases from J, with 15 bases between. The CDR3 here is CATSREFEGLASPLHF. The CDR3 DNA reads TGTGCCACCAGCAGAGAGTTCGAGGGCCTAGCTTCACCCCTCCACTTT.

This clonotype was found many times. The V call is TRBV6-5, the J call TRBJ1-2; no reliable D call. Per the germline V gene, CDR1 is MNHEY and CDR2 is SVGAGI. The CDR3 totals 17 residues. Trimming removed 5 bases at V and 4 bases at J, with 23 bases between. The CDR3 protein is CASSQEHSMRKTYGYTF. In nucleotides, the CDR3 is TGTGCCAGCAGTCAGGAACACTCTATGCGAAAGACCTATGGCTACACCTTC.

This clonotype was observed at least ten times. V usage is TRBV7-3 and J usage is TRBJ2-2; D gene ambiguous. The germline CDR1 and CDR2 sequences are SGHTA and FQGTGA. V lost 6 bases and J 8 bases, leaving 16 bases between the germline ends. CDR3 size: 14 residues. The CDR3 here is CASSVGQPGGELFF. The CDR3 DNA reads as TGTGCCAGCAGTGTAGGCCAGCCGGGTGGGGAGCTGTTTTTT. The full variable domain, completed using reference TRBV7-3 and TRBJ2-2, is GAGVSQTPSNKVTEKGKYVELRCDPISGHTALYWYRQSLGQGPEFLIYFQGTGAADDSGLPNDRFFAVRPEGSVSTLKIQRTERGDSAVYLCASSVGQPGGELFFGEGSRLTVL.

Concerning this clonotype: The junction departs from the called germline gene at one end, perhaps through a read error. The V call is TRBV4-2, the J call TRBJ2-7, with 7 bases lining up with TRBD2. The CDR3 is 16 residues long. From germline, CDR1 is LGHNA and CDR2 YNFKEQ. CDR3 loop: CAGSQDIQRDSREQYF. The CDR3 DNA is TGTGCCGGCAGCCAAGATATCCAGCGGGATTCTAGGGAGCAGTACTTC.

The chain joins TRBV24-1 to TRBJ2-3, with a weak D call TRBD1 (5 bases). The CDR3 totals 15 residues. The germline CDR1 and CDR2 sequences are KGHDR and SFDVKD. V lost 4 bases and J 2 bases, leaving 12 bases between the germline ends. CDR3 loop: CATSDPVGHTDTQYF. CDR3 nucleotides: TGTGCCACCAGTGACCCGGTGGGGCACACAGATACGCAGTATTTT.

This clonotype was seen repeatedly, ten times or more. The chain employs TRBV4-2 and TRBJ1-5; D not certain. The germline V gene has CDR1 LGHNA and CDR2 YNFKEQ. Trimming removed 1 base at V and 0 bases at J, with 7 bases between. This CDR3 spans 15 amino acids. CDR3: CASSQGPNSNQPQHF. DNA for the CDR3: TGTGCCAGCAGCCAAGGGCCGAATAGCAATCAGCCCCAGCATTTT.

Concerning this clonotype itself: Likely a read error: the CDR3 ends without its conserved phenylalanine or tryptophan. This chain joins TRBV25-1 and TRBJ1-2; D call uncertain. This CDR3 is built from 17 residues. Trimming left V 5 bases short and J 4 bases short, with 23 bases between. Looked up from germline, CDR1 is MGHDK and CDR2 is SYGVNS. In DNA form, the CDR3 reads TGTGCCAGCAGTCTACTTGTAGAACTGGGAAAGACCTATGGCTACACCTTA. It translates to CASSLLVELGKTYGYTL.

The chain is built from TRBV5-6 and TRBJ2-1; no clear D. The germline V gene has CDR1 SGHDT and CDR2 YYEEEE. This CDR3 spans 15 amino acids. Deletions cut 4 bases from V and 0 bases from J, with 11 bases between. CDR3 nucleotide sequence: TGTGCCAGCAGCCCGGTCGTGAGCTCCTACAATGAGCAGTTCTTC. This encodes CASSPVVSSYNEQFF.

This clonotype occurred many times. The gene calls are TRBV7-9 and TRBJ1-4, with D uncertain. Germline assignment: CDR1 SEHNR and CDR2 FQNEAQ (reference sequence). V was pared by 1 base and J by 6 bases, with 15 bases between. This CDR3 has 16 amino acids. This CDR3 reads CASSLGDGFTYEKLFF. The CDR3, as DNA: TGTGCCAGCAGCTTAGGGGATGGGTTCACTTATGAAAAACTGTTTTTT.

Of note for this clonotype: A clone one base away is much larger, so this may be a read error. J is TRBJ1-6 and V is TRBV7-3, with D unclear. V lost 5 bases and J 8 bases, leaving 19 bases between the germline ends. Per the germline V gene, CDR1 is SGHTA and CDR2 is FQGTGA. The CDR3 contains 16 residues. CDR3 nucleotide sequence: TGTGCCAGCAGCCAAGTGGGCCCTCAACTACATTCACCCCTCCACTTT. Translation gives CASSQVGPQLHSPLHF. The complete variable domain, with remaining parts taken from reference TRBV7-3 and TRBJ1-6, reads GAGVSQTPSNKVTEKGKYVELRCDPISGHTALYWYRQSLGQGPEFLIYFQGTGAADDSGLPNDRFFAVRPEGSVSTLKIQRTERGDSAVYLCASSQVGPQLHSPLHFGNGTRLTVT.

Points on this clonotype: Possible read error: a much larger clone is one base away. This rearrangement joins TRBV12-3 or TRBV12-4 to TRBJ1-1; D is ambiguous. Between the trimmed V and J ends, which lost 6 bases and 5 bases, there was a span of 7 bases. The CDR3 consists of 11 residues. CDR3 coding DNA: TGTGCCAGCAGCCTAGCGACTGAAGCTTTCTTT. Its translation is CASSLATEAFF.

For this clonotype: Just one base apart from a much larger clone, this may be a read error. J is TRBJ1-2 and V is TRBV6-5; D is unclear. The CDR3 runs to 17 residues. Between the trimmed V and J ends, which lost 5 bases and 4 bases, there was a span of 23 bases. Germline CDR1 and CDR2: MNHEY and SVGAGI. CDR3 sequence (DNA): TGTGCCAGCAGTGGATTAGGCTCTATGCGAAGGACCTATGGCTACACCTTC. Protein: CASSGLGSMRRTYGYTF.

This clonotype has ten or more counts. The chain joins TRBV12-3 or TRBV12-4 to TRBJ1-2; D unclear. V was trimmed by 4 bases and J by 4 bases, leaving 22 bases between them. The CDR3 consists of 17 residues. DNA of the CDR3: TGTGCCAGCAGTTATAGGCTCAGCTTCCGAAAGACCTATGGCTACACCTTC. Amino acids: CASSYRLSFRKTYGYTF.

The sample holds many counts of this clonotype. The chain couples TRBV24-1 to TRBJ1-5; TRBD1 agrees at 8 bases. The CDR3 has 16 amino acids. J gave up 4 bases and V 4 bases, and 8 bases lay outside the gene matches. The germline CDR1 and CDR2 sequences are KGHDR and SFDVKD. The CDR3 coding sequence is TGTGCCACCAGTGACCGAATGGACAGGGCAAATCAGCCCCAGCATTTT. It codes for CATSDRMDRANQPQHF.

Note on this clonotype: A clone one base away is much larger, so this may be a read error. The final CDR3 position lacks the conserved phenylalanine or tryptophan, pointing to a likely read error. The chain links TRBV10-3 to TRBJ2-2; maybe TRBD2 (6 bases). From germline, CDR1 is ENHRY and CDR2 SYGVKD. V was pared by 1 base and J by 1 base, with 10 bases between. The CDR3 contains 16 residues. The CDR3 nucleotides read TGTGCCATCAGTGAGTATAGCGGAGTGAACACCGGGGAGCTGTTTCTT. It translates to CAISEYSGVNTGELFL.

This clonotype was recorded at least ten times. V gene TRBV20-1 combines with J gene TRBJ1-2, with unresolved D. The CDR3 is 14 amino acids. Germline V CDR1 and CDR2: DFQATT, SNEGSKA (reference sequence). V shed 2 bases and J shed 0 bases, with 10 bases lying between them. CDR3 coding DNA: TGCAGTGCTAGATGGCACAGCCCTAACTATGGCTACACCTTC. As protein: CSARWHSPNYGYTF.

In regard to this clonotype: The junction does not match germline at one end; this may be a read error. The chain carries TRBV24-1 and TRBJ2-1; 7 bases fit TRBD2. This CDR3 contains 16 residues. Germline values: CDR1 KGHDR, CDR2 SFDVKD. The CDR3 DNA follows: TGTACCACCAGTGATTCCGGGACTAATATTTTACATGAGCAGTTCTTC. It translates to CTTSDSGTNILHEQFF.

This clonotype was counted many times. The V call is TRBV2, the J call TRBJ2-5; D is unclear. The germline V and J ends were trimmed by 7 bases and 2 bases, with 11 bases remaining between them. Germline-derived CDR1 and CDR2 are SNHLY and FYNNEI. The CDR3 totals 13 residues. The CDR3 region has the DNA TGTGCCAGCACCTTACTATTACAAGAGACCCAGTACTTC. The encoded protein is CASTLLLQETQYF.

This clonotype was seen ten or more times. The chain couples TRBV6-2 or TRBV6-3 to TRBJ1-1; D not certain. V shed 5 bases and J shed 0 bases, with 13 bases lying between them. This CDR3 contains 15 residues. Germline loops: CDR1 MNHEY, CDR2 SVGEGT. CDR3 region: CASSDGVIMNTEAFF. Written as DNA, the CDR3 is TGTGCCAGCAGTGACGGGGTAATTATGAACACTGAAGCTTTCTTT.

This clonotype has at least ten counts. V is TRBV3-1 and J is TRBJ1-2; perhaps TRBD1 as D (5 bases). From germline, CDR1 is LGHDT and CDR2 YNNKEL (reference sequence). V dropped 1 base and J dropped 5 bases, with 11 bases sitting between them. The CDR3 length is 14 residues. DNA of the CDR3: TGTGCCAGCAGCCAAGGACAGAGTCTGTATGGCTACACCTTC. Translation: CASSQGQSLYGYTF.

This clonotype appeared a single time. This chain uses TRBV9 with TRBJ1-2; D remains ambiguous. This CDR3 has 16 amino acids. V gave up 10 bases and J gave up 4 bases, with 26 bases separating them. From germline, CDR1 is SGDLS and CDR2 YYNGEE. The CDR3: CAGGNSYSRKTYGYTF. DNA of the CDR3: TGTGCCGGCGGCAATTCGTACTCAAGAAAGACCTATGGCTACACCTTC.

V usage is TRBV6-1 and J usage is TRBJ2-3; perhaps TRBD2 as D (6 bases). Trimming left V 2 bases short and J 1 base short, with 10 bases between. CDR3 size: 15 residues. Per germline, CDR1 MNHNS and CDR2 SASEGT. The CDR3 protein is CASSEKWGGTDTQYF. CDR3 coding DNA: TGTGCCAGCAGTGAAAAGTGGGGGGGCACAGATACGCAGTATTTT.

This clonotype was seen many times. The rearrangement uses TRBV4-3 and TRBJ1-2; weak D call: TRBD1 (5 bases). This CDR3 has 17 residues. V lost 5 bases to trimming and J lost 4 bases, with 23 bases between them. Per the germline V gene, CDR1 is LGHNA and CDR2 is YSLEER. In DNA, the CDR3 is TGCGCCAGCAGCTGTGTCACAGGACGTCGAAAGACCTATGGCTACACCTTC. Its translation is CASSCVTGRRKTYGYTF.

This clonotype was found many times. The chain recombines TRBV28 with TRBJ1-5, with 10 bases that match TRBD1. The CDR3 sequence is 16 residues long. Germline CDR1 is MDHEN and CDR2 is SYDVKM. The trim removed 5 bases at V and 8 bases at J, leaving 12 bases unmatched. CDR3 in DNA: TGTGCCAGCAGTCCATGGACAGGGGGGGTTGAGGAGCCCCAGCATTTT. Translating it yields CASSPWTGGVEEPQHF.

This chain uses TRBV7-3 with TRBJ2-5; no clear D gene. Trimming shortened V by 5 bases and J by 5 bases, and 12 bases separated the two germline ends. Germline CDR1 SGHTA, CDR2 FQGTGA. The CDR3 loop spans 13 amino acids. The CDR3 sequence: CASSQRARETQYF. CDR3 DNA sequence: TGTGCCAGCAGCCAACGGGCCAGGGAGACCCAGTACTTC.

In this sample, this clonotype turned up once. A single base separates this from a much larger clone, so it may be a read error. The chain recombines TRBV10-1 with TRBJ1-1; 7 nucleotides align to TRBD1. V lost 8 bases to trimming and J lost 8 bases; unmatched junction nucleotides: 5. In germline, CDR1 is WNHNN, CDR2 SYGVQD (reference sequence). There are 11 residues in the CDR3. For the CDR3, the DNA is TGCGCCAGCCAGGGGGGGTTCGAAGCTTTCTTT. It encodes CASQGGFEAFF.

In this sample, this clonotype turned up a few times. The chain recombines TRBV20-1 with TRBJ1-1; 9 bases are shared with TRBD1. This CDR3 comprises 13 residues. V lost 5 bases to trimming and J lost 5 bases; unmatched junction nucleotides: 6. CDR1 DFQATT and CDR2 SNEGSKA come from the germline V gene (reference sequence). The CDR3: CSAVTGQGTEAFF. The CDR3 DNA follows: TGCAGTGCTGTAACCGGACAGGGGACTGAAGCTTTCTTT.